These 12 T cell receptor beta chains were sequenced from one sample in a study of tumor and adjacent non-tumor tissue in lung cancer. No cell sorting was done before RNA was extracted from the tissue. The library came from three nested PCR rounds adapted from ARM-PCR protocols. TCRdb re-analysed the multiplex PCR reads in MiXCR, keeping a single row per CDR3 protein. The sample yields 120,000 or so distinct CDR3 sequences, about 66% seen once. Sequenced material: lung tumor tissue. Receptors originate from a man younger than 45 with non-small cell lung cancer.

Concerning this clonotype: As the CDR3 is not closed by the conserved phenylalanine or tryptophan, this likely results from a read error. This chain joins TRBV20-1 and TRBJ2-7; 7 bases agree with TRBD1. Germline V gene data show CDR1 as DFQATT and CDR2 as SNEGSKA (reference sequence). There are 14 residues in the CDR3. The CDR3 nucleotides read TGCATTGCTAGAAACAATAAGGGGGCTTACGAGCAGTACCTC. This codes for CIARNNKGAYEQYL.

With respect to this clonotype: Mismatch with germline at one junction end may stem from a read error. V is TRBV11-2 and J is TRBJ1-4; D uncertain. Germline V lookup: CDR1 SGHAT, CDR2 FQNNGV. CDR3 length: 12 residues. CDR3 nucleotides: TGTCCCAGCAGCGCTAACATAGGGAAACTATTTTTT. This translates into CPSSANIGKLFF.

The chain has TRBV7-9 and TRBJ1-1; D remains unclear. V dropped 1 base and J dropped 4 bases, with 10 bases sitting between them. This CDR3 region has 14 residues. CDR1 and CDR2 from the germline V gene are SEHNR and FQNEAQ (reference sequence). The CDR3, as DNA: TGTGCCAGCAGCTTAGGGCGGGGAAGCACTGAAGCTTTCTTT. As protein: CASSLGRGSTEAFF.

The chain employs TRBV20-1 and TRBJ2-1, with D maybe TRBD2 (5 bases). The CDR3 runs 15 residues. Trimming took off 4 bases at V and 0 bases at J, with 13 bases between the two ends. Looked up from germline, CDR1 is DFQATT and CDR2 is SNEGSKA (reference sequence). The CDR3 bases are TGCAGTGCTAAGCGGTTCTTGGGCTCCTACAATGAGCAGTTCTTC. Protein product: CSAKRFLGSYNEQFF.

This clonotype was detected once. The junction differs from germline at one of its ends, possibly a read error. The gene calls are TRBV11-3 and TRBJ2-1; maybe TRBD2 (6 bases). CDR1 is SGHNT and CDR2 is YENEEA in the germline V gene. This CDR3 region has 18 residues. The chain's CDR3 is CVSSLASGLAIIYNGQFF. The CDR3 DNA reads TGTGTCAGCAGCCTCGCGTCGGGACTGGCAATCATATACAATGGGCAGTTCTTC. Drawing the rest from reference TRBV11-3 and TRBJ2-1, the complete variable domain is EAGVVQSPRYKIIEKKQPVAFWCNPISGHNTLYWYLQNLGQGPELLIRYENEEAVDDSQLPKDRFSAERLKGVDSTLKIQPAELGDSAVYLCVSSLASGLAIIYNGQFFGPGTRLTVL.

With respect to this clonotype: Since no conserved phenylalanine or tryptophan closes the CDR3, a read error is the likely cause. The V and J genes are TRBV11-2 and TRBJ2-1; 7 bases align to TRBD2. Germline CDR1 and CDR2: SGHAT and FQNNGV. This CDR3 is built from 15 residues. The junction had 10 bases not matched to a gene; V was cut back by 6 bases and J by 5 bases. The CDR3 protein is CASRNGLVGDNEQFL. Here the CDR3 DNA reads TGTGCCAGCAGGAATGGACTAGTGGGCGACAATGAGCAGTTCCTC.

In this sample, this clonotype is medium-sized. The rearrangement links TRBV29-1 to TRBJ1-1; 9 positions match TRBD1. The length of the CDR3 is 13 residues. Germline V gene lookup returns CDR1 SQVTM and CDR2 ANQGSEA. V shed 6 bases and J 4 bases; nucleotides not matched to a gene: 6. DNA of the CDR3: TGCAGCGTCAGGGGACAGGGCGGCACTGAAGCTTTCTTT. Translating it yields CSVRGQGGTEAFF.

This CDR3 reads CAWSVRGVGEAFF. Here the CDR3 DNA reads TGTGCCTGGAGTGTACGGGGTGTCGGGGAAGCTTTCTTT. The chain links TRBV30 to TRBJ1-1, with D unresolved. The CDR3 sequence is 13 residues long. Trimming pared 0 bases from V and 8 bases from J, leaving 13 bases between. Germline CDR1 and CDR2: GTSNPN and SVGIG (reference sequence).

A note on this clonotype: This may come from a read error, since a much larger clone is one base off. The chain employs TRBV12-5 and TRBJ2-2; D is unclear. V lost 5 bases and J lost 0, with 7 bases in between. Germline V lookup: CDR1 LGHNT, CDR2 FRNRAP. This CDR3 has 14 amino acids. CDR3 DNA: TGTGCTAGTGGTCCCTCAACGAACACCGGGGAGCTGTTTTTT. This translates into CASGPSTNTGELFF. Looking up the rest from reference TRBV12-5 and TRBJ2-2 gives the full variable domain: DARVTQTPRHKVTEMGQEVTMRCQPILGHNTVFWYRQTMMQGLELLAYFRNRAPLDDSGMPKDRFSAEMPDATLATLKIQPSEPRDSAVYFCASGPSTNTGELFFGEGSRLTVL.

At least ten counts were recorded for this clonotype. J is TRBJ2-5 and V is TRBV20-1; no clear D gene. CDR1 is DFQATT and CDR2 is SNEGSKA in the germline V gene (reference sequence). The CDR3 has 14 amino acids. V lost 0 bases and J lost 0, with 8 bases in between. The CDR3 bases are TGCAGTGCTAGAGATCGGGTAAACCAAGAGACCCAGTACTTC. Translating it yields CSARDRVNQETQYF.

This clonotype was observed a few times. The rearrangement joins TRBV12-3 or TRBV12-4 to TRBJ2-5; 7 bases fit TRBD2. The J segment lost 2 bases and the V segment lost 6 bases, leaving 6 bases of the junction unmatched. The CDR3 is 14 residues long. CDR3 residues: CASSRDYLQETQYF. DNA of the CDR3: TGTGCCAGCAGCCGGGACTACCTACAAGAGACCCAGTACTTC.

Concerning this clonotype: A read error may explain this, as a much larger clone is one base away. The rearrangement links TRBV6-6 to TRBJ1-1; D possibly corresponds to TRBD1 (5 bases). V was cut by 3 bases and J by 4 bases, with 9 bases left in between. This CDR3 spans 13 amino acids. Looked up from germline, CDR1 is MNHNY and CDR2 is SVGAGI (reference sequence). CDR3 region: CASSYGGSTEAFF. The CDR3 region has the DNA TGTGCCAGCAGTTATGGGGGAAGCACTGAAGCTTTCTTT.